The rows below give T cell receptor beta chains drawn from one sample of a study of blood T cell repertoires in COVID-19. Some clones are missing from TCRdb's copy, which holds only in-frame ones; the method was immunoSEQ multiplex PCR. In the table there are tens of thousands of clones, around four fifths of which are singletons. Sequenced: peripheral blood. The receptors were gathered from a man between 65 and 80 years old with acute or convalescent COVID-19. CDR3s include the opening cysteine and the closing phenylalanine or tryptophan. The order of the fields is CDR3 length, V gene, clone size, J gene, D gene, CDR3 protein, CDR3 DNA. A D gene is named only where the DNA matches it firmly. For some rows the clone size is stated as once, few or many, or as a class when expanded; others skip it.

cdr3_length: 14; v_call: TRBV27; clone_size: -; j_call: TRBJ1-2; d_call: TRBD1; cdr3_aa: CASSPNRGQSGYTF; cdr3_nt: TGTGCCAGCAGTCCAAACAGGGGGCAAAGCGGCTACACCTTC
cdr3_length: 14; v_call: TRBV28; clone_size: -; j_call: TRBJ1-1; d_call: TRBD1; cdr3_aa: CASSLDRGVIEAFF; cdr3_nt: TGTGCCAGCAGTCTCGACAGGGGGGTAATTGAAGCTTTCTTT
cdr3_length: 14; v_call: TRBV30; clone_size: -; j_call: TRBJ1-4; d_call: TRBD1; cdr3_aa: CAWSVGTANEKLFF; cdr3_nt: TGTGCCTGGAGTGTGGGGACAGCTAATGAAAAACTGTTTTTT
cdr3_length: 16; v_call: TRBV29-1; clone_size: -; j_call: TRBJ1-2; d_call: -; cdr3_aa: CSVEGFRGGTNYGYTF; cdr3_nt: TGCAGCGTTGAAGGCTTTAGGGGGGGAACGAACTATGGCTACACCTTC
cdr3_length: 14; v_call: TRBV28; clone_size: -; j_call: TRBJ2-2; d_call: -; cdr3_aa: CASSLEENTGELFF; cdr3_nt: TGTGCCAGCAGTTTAGAGGAAAACACCGGGGAGCTGTTTTTT
cdr3_length: 14; v_call: TRBV27; clone_size: -; j_call: TRBJ1-1; d_call: -; cdr3_aa: CASSSTWRNTEAFF; cdr3_nt: TGTGCCAGCAGTTCAACCTGGAGGAACACTGAAGCTTTCTTT
cdr3_length: 17; v_call: TRBV5-6; clone_size: -; j_call: TRBJ2-1; d_call: -; cdr3_aa: CASSFILVETGYNEQFF; cdr3_nt: TGTGCCAGCAGCTTCATTCTAGTGGAGACAGGCTACAATGAGCAGTTCTTC
cdr3_length: 15; v_call: TRBV5-6; clone_size: -; j_call: TRBJ2-5; d_call: TRBD2; cdr3_aa: CASSLAGGQRETQYF; cdr3_nt: TGTGCCAGCAGCTTAGCGGGGGGCCAGAGAGAGACCCAGTACTTC
cdr3_length: 15; v_call: TRBV14; clone_size: -; j_call: TRBJ1-2; d_call: TRBD1; cdr3_aa: CASSQTGGANYGYTF; cdr3_nt: TGTGCCAGCAGCCAAACAGGGGGAGCTAACTATGGCTACACCTTC
cdr3_length: 15; v_call: TRBV27; clone_size: -; j_call: TRBJ2-3; d_call: -; cdr3_aa: CASSLRAGWADTQYF; cdr3_nt: TGTGCCAGCAGTTTAAGAGCCGGGTGGGCAGATACGCAGTATTTT
cdr3_length: 14; v_call: TRBV2; clone_size: -; j_call: TRBJ2-3; d_call: TRBD2; cdr3_aa: CASSIAGGEDTQYF; cdr3_nt: TGTGCCAGCAGTATAGCGGGAGGGGAAGATACGCAGTATTTT
cdr3_length: 16; v_call: TRBV10-3; clone_size: -; j_call: TRBJ1-5; d_call: -; cdr3_aa: CAIGEWGGRSNQPQHF; cdr3_nt: TGTGCCATCGGGGAATGGGGGGGCAGGAGCAATCAGCCCCAGCATTTT
cdr3_length: 15; v_call: TRBV27; clone_size: -; j_call: TRBJ1-2; d_call: -; cdr3_aa: CASSLSGREGNGYTF; cdr3_nt: TGTGCCAGCAGTTTATCGGGCAGGGAGGGAAATGGCTACACCTTC
cdr3_length: 15; v_call: TRBV29-1; clone_size: many; j_call: TRBJ2-7; d_call: TRBD1; cdr3_aa: CSVGPAAGGPYEQYF; cdr3_nt: TGCAGCGTTGGTCCGGCGGCAGGGGGACCCTACGAGCAGTACTTC
cdr3_length: 13; v_call: TRBV5-8; clone_size: -; j_call: TRBJ2-1; d_call: -; cdr3_aa: CASRLGLYNEQFF; cdr3_nt: TGTGCCAGCAGGCTGGGACTTTACAATGAGCAGTTCTTC
cdr3_length: 12; v_call: TRBV6-5; clone_size: -; j_call: TRBJ1-2; d_call: -; cdr3_aa: CASISTNYGYTF; cdr3_nt: TGTGCCAGCATTTCCACTAACTATGGCTACACCTTC
cdr3_length: 13; v_call: TRBV10-2; clone_size: few; j_call: TRBJ1-5; d_call: -; cdr3_aa: CASSRLGNQPQHF; cdr3_nt: TGCGCCAGCAGCCGGTTGGGCAATCAGCCCCAGCATTTT
cdr3_length: 15; v_call: TRBV6-5; clone_size: -; j_call: TRBJ1-2; d_call: -; cdr3_aa: CASSRDSIIGAGYTF; cdr3_nt: TGTGCCAGCAGTCGCGACTCGATTATCGGCGCTGGCTACACCTTC
cdr3_length: 16; v_call: TRBV4-2; clone_size: -; j_call: TRBJ2-1; d_call: TRBD2; cdr3_aa: CASSQDPLAGTNEQFF; cdr3_nt: TGTGCCAGCAGCCAAGATCCCCTAGCGGGAACCAATGAGCAGTTCTTC
cdr3_length: 15; v_call: TRBV3-1/TRBV3-2; clone_size: -; j_call: TRBJ1-4; d_call: TRBD1; cdr3_aa: CASRRRQGRWGKLFF; cdr3_nt: TGTGCCAGCAGACGACGACAGGGACGGTGGGGAAAACTGTTTTTT
cdr3_length: 15; v_call: TRBV6-5; clone_size: -; j_call: TRBJ2-7; d_call: -; cdr3_aa: CASSSREVSSYEQYF; cdr3_nt: TGTGCCAGCAGTTCCCGAGAAGTTAGCTCCTACGAGCAGTACTTC
cdr3_length: 18; v_call: TRBV19; clone_size: -; j_call: TRBJ2-5; d_call: TRBD2; cdr3_aa: CASSNIAGGCFWYETQYF; cdr3_nt: TGTGCCAGTAGTAATATAGCGGGGGGGTGTTTCTGGTACGAGACCCAGTACTTC
cdr3_length: 14; v_call: TRBV29-1; clone_size: -; j_call: TRBJ2-6; d_call: -; cdr3_aa: CSAPSVSGANVLTF; cdr3_nt: TGCAGCGCTCCTTCGGTCTCTGGGGCCAACGTCCTGACTTTC
cdr3_length: 15; v_call: TRBV9; clone_size: -; j_call: TRBJ1-1; d_call: -; cdr3_aa: CASSVAFAGDSEAFF; cdr3_nt: TGTGCCAGCAGCGTAGCGTTCGCAGGGGATAGTGAAGCTTTCTTT
cdr3_length: 15; v_call: TRBV19; clone_size: once; j_call: TRBJ2-1; d_call: -; cdr3_aa: CASSIGGTSYNEQFF; cdr3_nt: TGTGCCAGTAGTATAGGCGGGACTTCCTACAATGAGCAGTTCTTC
cdr3_length: 16; v_call: TRBV9; clone_size: -; j_call: TRBJ2-1; d_call: TRBD2; cdr3_aa: CASSAFGAGGLGEQFF; cdr3_nt: TGTGCCAGCAGCGCCTTCGGCGCGGGAGGGCTCGGTGAGCAGTTCTTC
cdr3_length: 14; v_call: TRBV30; clone_size: -; j_call: TRBJ1-6; d_call: TRBD1; cdr3_aa: CAWSVDRVGSPLHF; cdr3_nt: TGTGCCTGGAGTGTCGACAGGGTTGGATCACCCCTCCACTTT
cdr3_length: 13; v_call: TRBV15; clone_size: -; j_call: TRBJ2-4; d_call: TRBD1; cdr3_aa: CATSRGWTGVVSF; cdr3_nt: TGTGCCACCAGCAGGGGATGGACAGGGGTCGTGAGCTTC
cdr3_length: 14; v_call: TRBV5-4; clone_size: -; j_call: TRBJ1-2; d_call: -; cdr3_aa: CASSLVGGTYGYTF; cdr3_nt: TGTGCCAGCAGCTTGGTCGGAGGGACCTATGGCTACACCTTC
cdr3_length: 14; v_call: TRBV7-9; clone_size: -; j_call: TRBJ1-2; d_call: -; cdr3_aa: CASSSRTRGHGYTF; cdr3_nt: TGTGCCAGCAGCTCCAGGACAAGGGGCCATGGCTACACCTTC
cdr3_length: 15; v_call: TRBV7-3; clone_size: -; j_call: TRBJ2-1; d_call: TRBD2; cdr3_aa: CASSSLAGRYNEQFF; cdr3_nt: TGTGCCAGCAGCTCCTTAGCGGGAAGGTACAATGAGCAGTTCTTC
cdr3_length: 14; v_call: TRBV7-2; clone_size: -; j_call: TRBJ2-3; d_call: TRBD1; cdr3_aa: CASGRDRYTDTQYF; cdr3_nt: TGTGCCAGCGGAAGGGACAGATACACAGATACGCAGTATTTT
cdr3_length: 17; v_call: TRBV5-1; clone_size: -; j_call: TRBJ2-3; d_call: TRBD2; cdr3_aa: CASSLGFPGGPLDTQYF; cdr3_nt: TGCGCCAGCAGCTTGGGCTTCCCGGGAGGGCCCTTAGATACGCAGTATTTT
cdr3_length: 12; v_call: TRBV29-1; clone_size: -; j_call: TRBJ2-2; d_call: TRBD1; cdr3_aa: CSGTGAGGELFF; cdr3_nt: TGCAGCGGAACAGGGGCCGGCGGGGAGCTGTTTTTT
cdr3_length: 17; v_call: TRBV25-1; clone_size: -; j_call: TRBJ2-7; d_call: TRBD2; cdr3_aa: CASSDPRTSGYTYEQYF; cdr3_nt: TGTGCCAGCAGTGATCCCCGGACTAGCGGGTATACCTACGAGCAGTACTTC
cdr3_length: 15; v_call: TRBV6-5; clone_size: few; j_call: TRBJ2-5; d_call: -; cdr3_aa: CASSSPGRGKETQYF; cdr3_nt: TGTGCCAGCAGTTCCCCGGGCCGGGGAAAAGAGACCCAGTACTTC
cdr3_length: 12; v_call: TRBV2; clone_size: -; j_call: TRBJ2-2; d_call: TRBD2; cdr3_aa: CASESGIGELFF; cdr3_nt: TGTGCCAGCGAGAGCGGGATCGGGGAGCTGTTTTTT
cdr3_length: 14; v_call: TRBV25-1; clone_size: -; j_call: TRBJ1-6; d_call: -; cdr3_aa: CASGQMTDNSPLHF; cdr3_nt: TGTGCCTCGGGTCAGATGACGGATAATTCACCCCTCCACTTT
cdr3_length: 13; v_call: TRBV19; clone_size: -; j_call: TRBJ1-6; d_call: -; cdr3_aa: CASSPTGGSPLHF; cdr3_nt: TGTGCCAGTTCTCCGACGGGGGGTTCACCCCTCCACTTT
cdr3_length: 16; v_call: TRBV7-9; clone_size: -; j_call: TRBJ2-2; d_call: TRBD2; cdr3_aa: CASSSTSGGNTGELFF; cdr3_nt: TGTGCCAGCAGCTCTACTAGCGGGGGGAACACCGGGGAGCTGTTTTTT
cdr3_length: 11; v_call: TRBV2; clone_size: -; j_call: TRBJ2-7; d_call: -; cdr3_aa: CASSLIYEQYF; cdr3_nt: TGTGCCAGCAGTCTTATCTACGAGCAGTACTTC
cdr3_length: 15; v_call: TRBV5-1; clone_size: few; j_call: TRBJ1-1; d_call: -; cdr3_aa: CASSLTFTSNTEAFF; cdr3_nt: TGCGCCAGCAGCTTGACGTTCACTTCGAACACTGAAGCTTTCTTT
cdr3_length: 15; v_call: TRBV6-1; clone_size: -; j_call: TRBJ2-7; d_call: -; cdr3_aa: CASSEGAFLSYEQYF; cdr3_nt: TGTGCCAGCAGTGAAGGGGCCTTTCTCTCCTACGAGCAGTACTTC
cdr3_length: 14; v_call: TRBV7-2; clone_size: -; j_call: TRBJ2-1; d_call: TRBD2; cdr3_aa: CASSQGLAGYEQFF; cdr3_nt: TGTGCCAGCAGCCAGGGACTAGCGGGCTATGAGCAGTTCTTC
cdr3_length: 15; v_call: TRBV4-3; clone_size: -; j_call: TRBJ1-4; d_call: -; cdr3_aa: CASSQQATTNEKLFF; cdr3_nt: TGCGCCAGCAGCCAACAAGCTACAACTAATGAAAAACTGTTTTTT
cdr3_length: 13; v_call: TRBV11-2; clone_size: -; j_call: TRBJ1-1; d_call: -; cdr3_aa: CASSFGGRSQAFF; cdr3_nt: TGTGCCAGCAGCTTCGGGGGTCGGTCACAAGCTTTCTTT